This passage covers 7 T cell receptor beta chains from one sample sequenced in a study of blood T cell repertoires in COVID-19. Assay: immunoSEQ multiplex PCR; the TCRdb copy retains only in-frame clones and omits some. The repertoire holds fewer than 200,000 clones, with around 86% as singletons. Source material: peripheral blood. The source of these receptors is a woman in her seventies with COVID-19, enrolled during active disease.

The chain combines TRBV7-2 with TRBJ2-2, with TRBD1 identical over 10 bases. CDR3 length: 17 amino acids. CDR1 SGHTA and CDR2 FQGNSA come from the germline V gene. V lost 0 bases to trimming and J lost 5 bases; unmatched junction nucleotides: 6. CDR3 region: CASSLAYGTGVTGELFF. DNA for the CDR3: TGTGCCAGCAGCTTAGCCTACGGGACAGGGGTTACCGGGGAGCTGTTTTTT.

This clone appeared a few times. V is TRBV10-3 and J is TRBJ2-1, with no clear D. Germline assignment: CDR1 ENHRY and CDR2 SYGVKD. This CDR3 contains 11 residues. The V end lost 4 bases, the J end lost 7 bases, and 5 bases lay between the germline ends. DNA of the CDR3: TGTGCCATCAGTGCGGTGAATGAGCAGTTCTTC. Translating it yields CAISAVNEQFF.

The chain couples TRBV3-1 (or the pseudogene TRBV3-2) to TRBJ2-7, with 9 bases fitting TRBD2. This CDR3 contains 15 residues. Germline V gene lookup returns CDR1 LGHDT and CDR2 YNNKEL (reference sequence). J was trimmed by 6 bases and V by 6 bases; bases with no gene match: 12. The CDR3 is CASSTGLATISEQYF. In nucleotides, the CDR3 is TGTGCCAGCAGTACTGGACTAGCGACAATTTCCGAGCAGTACTTC.

This chain links TRBV7-8 with TRBJ1-4; 7 nucleotides match TRBD1. Germline V CDR1 and CDR2: SGHVS, FQNEAQ. V shed 5 bases and J 5 bases; nucleotides not matched to a gene: 5. This CDR3 comprises 14 residues. In nucleotides, the CDR3 is TGTGCCAGCAGCGACAGGGAGGAGAATGAAAAACTGTTTTTT. Translation: CASSDREENEKLFF.

The chain links TRBV10-1 to TRBJ2-2; maybe TRBD2 (5 bases). CDR1 and CDR2 from the germline V gene are WNHNN and SYGVQD (reference sequence). CDR3 length: 14 amino acids. V lost 3 bases and J lost 8, with 13 bases in between. In DNA, the CDR3 is TGCGCCAGCAGTGAACGAGCGGCTTTAGGGGAGCTGTTTTTT. Protein: CASSERAALGELFF.

V gene TRBV6-5 combines with J gene TRBJ1-2, with TRBD1 identical over 8 bases. This CDR3 region has 13 residues. With 5 bases clipped from V and 7 bases from J, the junction kept 6 bases outside the gene matches. Germline values: CDR1 MNHEY, CDR2 SVGAGI. Here the CDR3 reads CASSPDRGSGYTF. In DNA form, the CDR3 reads TGTGCCAGCAGTCCCGACAGGGGAAGTGGCTACACCTTC.

The chain joins TRBV7-6 to TRBJ2-3; tentatively, D is TRBD1 (6 bases). CDR3 length: 13 residues. Germline V gene lookup returns CDR1 SGHVS and CDR2 FNYEAQ. V lost 5 bases and J 6 bases, leaving 12 bases between the germline ends. This CDR3 reads CASSPLGADTQYF. The CDR3 nucleotides read TGTGCCAGCAGCCCACTGGGGGCGGATACGCAGTATTTT.